The clone carrying this TCR beta chain was recorded a few times. Its specificity is not known. Germline V gene data show CDR1 as SGHTA and CDR2 as FQGNSA. CDR3 size: 15 residues. V lost 2 bases to trimming and J lost 5 bases; unmatched junction nucleotides: 7. This sample stems from a study of early T cells in non-severe SARS-CoV-2 infection. On the study more broadly: From unsorted whole blood, bulk RNA was sequenced, and the chains remained unpaired.

Study observations and caveats: There was a bias toward anti-spike CD8 responses in VDJdb matching, which missed private and CD4 specificities.

In the library, individual cDNA molecules carried attached unique molecular identifiers. TCRdb re-called the 5' RACE reads through MiXCR, storing one row per CDR3 protein. This table has 85,000 to 100,000 distinct CDR3 sequences, 11% appearing once. This sequence originates from an adult who was a healthcare worker with PCR-confirmed SARS-CoV-2 infection or an uninfected control (not recorded which). Sequencing used whole blood, obtained at baseline. This chain connects TRBV7-2 to TRBJ2-5; 8 bases align to TRBD2. The CDR3 reads CASSLNGGAVETQYF. The DNA for the CDR3 is TGTGCCAGCAGCTTAAACGGGGGGGCAGTGGAGACCCAGTACTTC.